The rows below give T cell receptor beta chains drawn from one sample of a study of cytomegalovirus exposure and HLA in healthy donors. Sequencing was performed with immunoSEQ multiplex PCR; in TCRdb, only in-frame clones are kept and a portion is missing. The sample has about 80,000 clones; roughly two thirds are singletons. What was sequenced was PBMCs. The receptor set was obtained from a woman aged 45-65 years in good health and CMV-seropositive. Each CDR3 is given with its conserved first and last residue. Fields, in order: V gene, D gene, J gene, clone size, CDR3 DNA, CDR3 protein. The D gene is left open where the match is weak. Clone size is not always given. Where it is, it says once, few, many or a class for expanded clones.

TRBV19	TRBD1	TRBJ1-5	-	TGTGCCAGCAGTGATACAGGGGACAATCAGCCCCAGCATTTT	CASSDTGDNQPQHF
TRBV5-1	TRBD2	TRBJ2-7	-	TGCGCCAGCAGCTTAGGGACTAGCGGGGACGAGCAGTACTTC	CASSLGTSGDEQYF
TRBV6-5	-	TRBJ2-3	-	TGTGCCAGCAGTTTTAGTAGCGATACGCAGTATTTT	CASSFSSDTQYF
TRBV9	-	TRBJ2-1	-	TGTGCCAGCAGCGTAGACGGGGGGCCGTGGAATGAGCAGTTCTTC	CASSVDGGPWNEQFF
TRBV7-3	-	TRBJ2-7	-	TGTGCCAGCAGCTTAGTAGTTGGACAAGGTTCTCGCGAGCAGTACTTC	CASSLVVGQGSREQYF
TRBV5-1	-	TRBJ2-5	-	TGCGCCAGCAGCCGTCCCCTGGCAGGTGAAGAGACCCAGTACTTC	CASSRPLAGEETQYF
TRBV6-6	-	TRBJ2-5	few	TGTGCCAGCAGTTACGGTCGGGGCCAAGAGACCCAGTACTTC	CASSYGRGQETQYF
TRBV5-1	-	TRBJ1-2	-	TGCGCCAGCAGCTCTCTTTTTTTTCCGATGCTAGCAACGGGCGGCTACACCTTC	CASSSLFFPMLATGGYTF
TRBV6-5	-	TRBJ1-5	few	TGTGCCACTGGCCCCCCGGGGAATCAGCCCCAGCATTTT	CATGPPGNQPQHF
TRBV10-3	-	TRBJ2-4	once	TGTGCCACAGGGGCTTTGGCGCAGGCCAAAAACATTCAGTACTTC	CATGALAQAKNIQYF
TRBV6-1	TRBD1	TRBJ2-4	-	TGTGCCAGCAGTGACAGGGACAGGGGTAGGGCCAAAAACATTCAGTACTTC	CASSDRDRGRAKNIQYF
TRBV2	-	TRBJ1-2	-	TGTGCCAGCCGGGGTTGGGCGGCGTATGGCTACACCTTC	CASRGWAAYGYTF
TRBV7-2	TRBD1	TRBJ1-1	-	TGTGCCAGCAGTCAGGGGGTGAACACTGAAGCTTTCTTT	CASSQGVNTEAFF
TRBV19	-	TRBJ2-2	-	TGTGCCAGTAGTATCCGGGGGGCCAGCGGGGAGCTGTTTTTT	CASSIRGASGELFF
TRBV19	-	TRBJ2-3	few	TGTGCCAGTAGTATGGGGGAGGCAGATACGCAGTATTTT	CASSMGEADTQYF
TRBV7-3	TRBD1	TRBJ1-2	-	TGTGCCAGCAGCCCCACGACAGGGAGCTATGGCTACACCTTC	CASSPTTGSYGYTF
TRBV10-3	TRBD1	TRBJ1-2	-	TGTGCCATCAGTGACCCTGCAGGGGGCTATGGCTACACCTTC	CAISDPAGGYGYTF
TRBV4-1	-	TRBJ1-2	-	TGCGCCAGCAGCCAAGAAGACACAGGGACCTATGGCTACACCTTC	CASSQEDTGTYGYTF
TRBV2	-	TRBJ1-2	-	TGTGCCAGCAGTGAAGCGCCTCAGGGAGGGCTCTATGGCTACACCTTC	CASSEAPQGGLYGYTF
TRBV4-1	-	TRBJ2-2	-	TGCGCCAGCAGCCAAGTACCGTCGGGGAACACCGGGGAGCTGTTTTTT	CASSQVPSGNTGELFF
TRBV27	-	TRBJ2-1	few	TGTGCCAGCAGTCTCCGGGGAGGTGGCCACAATGAGCAGTTCTTC	CASSLRGGGHNEQFF
TRBV5-4	-	TRBJ1-6	-	TGTGCCAGCAGCATCCCCATGGGCGGGACTTCACCCCTCCACTTT	CASSIPMGGTSPLHF
TRBV7-3	TRBD1	TRBJ2-5	-	TGTGCCAGCAGCTTGACAGGGACGGGCGGAGAGACCCAGTACTTC	CASSLTGTGGETQYF
TRBV4-2	TRBD1	TRBJ2-2	once	TGTGCCAGCAGCATCGACAGGGGGAACACCGGGGAGCTGTTTTTT	CASSIDRGNTGELFF
TRBV2	-	TRBJ1-1	few	TGTGCCAGCAGTGATGTTTGGGGGGTGGGGAACACTGAAGCTTTCTTT	CASSDVWGVGNTEAFF
TRBV9	TRBD2	TRBJ2-5	-	TGTGCCAGCAGCGTAGGGTCTAGCGGGGGGGCTTGGGAGACCCAGTACTTC	CASSVGSSGGAWETQYF
TRBV30	TRBD2	TRBJ2-5	-	TGTGCCAGTCAGCGGGGCCAAGAGACCCAGTACTTC	CASQRGQETQYF
TRBV27	TRBD1	TRBJ2-7	few	TGTGCCAGCAGTGGTCAGGGGGTCTACGAGCAGTACTTC	CASSGQGVYEQYF
TRBV6-1	-	TRBJ1-1	-	TGTGCCAGCAGTGAAGATCCATGGAGGAGAAACACTGAAGCTTTCTTT	CASSEDPWRRNTEAFF
TRBV4-1	-	TRBJ2-7	-	TGCGCCAGCAGCCCAATGGGGCGGGGTTCCTACGAGCAGTACTTC	CASSPMGRGSYEQYF
TRBV6-5	-	TRBJ1-1	-	TGTGCCAGCAGTCCCTTCGGGCCCCGGGGGACTGAAGCTTTCTTT	CASSPFGPRGTEAFF
TRBV6-1	TRBD1	TRBJ2-7	few	TGTGCCAGCAGCACCGGGACAGGGTACGTCGAGCAGTACTTC	CASSTGTGYVEQYF
TRBV4-1	-	TRBJ1-4	-	TGCGCCAGCAGCCGCTCCGGGACTTACGAAAAACTGTTTTTT	CASSRSGTYEKLFF
TRBV9	-	TRBJ1-2	-	TGTGCCAGCAGCGCTACCGGGGGGAGGGACTATGGCTACACCTTC	CASSATGGRDYGYTF